The entry below describes one T cell receptor beta chain. Its target is not known. The data originate from a study of cytomegalovirus exposure and HLA in healthy donors. Study context: Prior work identified around 110 million unique TCR beta sequences in roughly 180 million T cells.

Primers for the PCR totalled 60 Vbeta and 13 Jbeta. Some clones are missing from TCRdb's copy, which holds only in-frame ones; the method was immunoSEQ multiplex PCR. The sample has about 170,000 clones, roughly 80% seen once. Notes on the study in general: One later analysis reportedly identified an Asian-associated ancestry cluster that showed fewer N-insertions than the roughly 600-donor mean. Follow-up analysis later connected one missense variant in DCLRE1C with trimming of TCR beta V- and J-genes.

There were likely unrecorded immune exposures, though donors were nominally healthy when sampled. The sequence derives from a woman aged 50 to 65 in good health and CMV-seropositive. Material: PBMCs.

The CDR3 nucleotides read TGTGCCATCAGGGGGACAAGACAGGGGGCGCCGGACGAGCAGTACTTC. It specifies CAIRGTRQGAPDEQYF. The chain links TRBV10-3 to TRBJ2-7; 10 bases fit TRBD1. Germline V lookup: CDR1 ENHRY, CDR2 SYGVKD. The CDR3 contains 16 residues. J was trimmed by 5 bases and V by 6 bases; bases with no gene match: 13.